This TCR beta chain was recovered during a study of blood T cells in healthy people across ages. The use of a sample-barcoded 5' primer and a J-beta primer mix characterized a second PCR of roughly 7 to 12 cycles. One entry per CDR3 protein, called by TCRdb with MiXCR from the 5' RACE reads. The profile shows approximately 800,000 distinct CDR3 sequences, 45% to 70% of them singletons. The CDR3 sequence is 14 residues long. V was clipped by 4 bases and J by 0 bases, with 10 bases between them. Germline V gives CDR1 SGHDT, CDR2 YYEEEE. This rearrangement joins TRBV5-6 to TRBJ2-5, with D tentatively TRBD1 (6 bases). The material sequenced was blood. This TCR was sampled from a man aged 35 to 55 in good health. The CDR3 here is CASSTRQDQETQYF. Here the CDR3 DNA reads TGTGCCAGCAGCACCCGACAGGACCAAGAGACCCAGTACTTC.